This TCR beta chain was recorded in a study of cytomegalovirus exposure and HLA in healthy donors. This clone was found once. Primers included in the PCR were 60 Vbeta and 13 Jbeta primers. Profiling relied on immunoSEQ multiplex PCR, and the TCRdb table lists in-frame clones only, not all of them. The sample shows about 130,000 clones, 80% of them seen only once. Germline V gene sequence: CDR1 SGHNT, CDR2 YYREEE (reference sequence). V lost 4 bases, J lost 2 bases, and 10 bases lay in between. The CDR3 sequence is 14 residues long. Sequenced sample: PBMCs. The V call is TRBV5-4, the J call TRBJ1-3; D might be TRBD1 (6 bases). This receptor was obtained from a male donor in good health and CMV-seronegative. The CDR3 DNA reads TGTGCCAGCAGCCCCAGGGGTACTGGAAACACCATATATTTT. Its protein is CASSPRGTGNTIYF.